These 10 T cell receptor beta chains were all obtained from the same sample, sequenced in a study of CD8 T cells in Susac syndrome. About 0.5 to 1 ug RNA was reverse transcribed with random hexamers. Each CDR3 protein gets one entry after TCRdb re-called the immunoSEQ multiplex PCR reads with MiXCR. Among hundreds of thousands of distinct CDR3 sequences listed, almost 97% were seen once. Sequenced: CD4+ T cells from PBMCs. The receptors derive from a human donor with Susac syndrome.

V usage is TRBV29-1 and J usage is TRBJ2-7, with TRBD2 identical over 7 bases. Germline values: CDR1 SQVTM, CDR2 ANQGSEA. The CDR3 contains 15 residues. The V segment lost 4 bases and the J segment 9 bases; nucleotides outside the gene matches: 18. CDR3 sequence (DNA): TGCAGCGTTGTTGGCCGTAGCGGGTGGGACGTCGGGCAGTACTTC. This codes for CSVVGRSGWDVGQYF.

With regard to this clonotype: An end of the junction does not agree with germline; a read error may underlie this. The chain joins TRBV4-1 to TRBJ2-5; D ambiguous. Germline CDR1 and CDR2: MGHRA and YSYEKL. The CDR3 loop spans 15 amino acids. This chain's CDR3 is CASSQPDMDQETQYF. The CDR3 coding sequence is TGCGCCAGCAGCCAGCCCGACATGGACCAGGAGACCCAGTACTTC.

The CDR3 sequence is CSVDWAGTSYNEQFF. CDR3 DNA sequence: TGCAGCGTTGATTGGGCAGGGACCTCCTACAATGAGCAGTTCTTC. This chain joins TRBV29-1 and TRBJ2-1; D might be TRBD1 or TRBD2, each matching 5 bases. Looked up from germline, CDR1 is SQVTM and CDR2 is ANQGSEA. This CDR3 contains 15 residues. The V end lost 3 bases, the J end lost 0 bases, and 12 bases lay between the germline ends.

V gene TRBV7-9 combines with J gene TRBJ2-5; no clear D. V dropped 3 bases and J dropped 5 bases, with 7 bases sitting between them. CDR1 SEHNR and CDR2 FQNEAQ come from the germline V gene (reference sequence). The CDR3 contains 12 residues. CDR3 region: CASSLTWETQYF. The CDR3 DNA follows: TGTGCCAGCAGCTTGACCTGGGAGACCCAGTACTTC. The full variable domain, in which reference TRBV7-9 and TRBJ2-5 provide the parts outside the CDR3, is DTGVSQNPRHKITKRGQNVTFRCDPISEHNRLYWYRQTLGQGPEFLTYFQNEAQLEKSRLLSDRFSAERPKGSFSTLEIQRTEQGDSAMYLCASSLTWETQYFGPGTRLLVL.

The V call is TRBV30, the J call TRBJ2-2; possibly TRBD2 for D (6 bases). Looked up from germline, CDR1 is GTSNPN and CDR2 is SVGIG (reference sequence). CDR3 size: 16 residues. The V end was cut by 0 bases, the J end by 6 bases, with 17 bases between. The CDR3 reads CAWSVAGYLISGELFF. In DNA form, the CDR3 reads TGTGCCTGGAGTGTGGCGGGATATCTAATATCCGGGGAGCTGTTTTTT. The whole variable domain, filled in from reference TRBV30 and TRBJ2-2, reads SQTIHQWPATLVQPVGSPLSLECTVEGTSNPNLYWYRQAAGRGLQLLFYSVGIGQISSEVPQNLSASRPQDRQFILSSKKLLLSDSGFYLCAWSVAGYLISGELFFGEGSRLTVL.

This chain joins TRBV14 and TRBJ2-5; the match to TRBD1 covers 9 bases. After removal of 3 bases from V and 2 bases from J, the junction contained 4 bases not matched to a gene. This CDR3 comprises 15 residues. CDR1 and CDR2 from the germline V gene are SGHDN and FVKESK. CDR3 coding DNA: TGTGCCAGCAGCCATCTGGGACAGGGACAAGAGACCCAGTACTTC. Protein product: CASSHLGQGQETQYF.

The J gene is TRBJ2-7, the V gene TRBV29-1, with D perhaps being TRBD1 or TRBD2 (6 bases each). V lost 8 bases, J lost 0 bases, and 17 bases lay in between. Germline CDR1 is SQVTM and CDR2 is ANQGSEA. This CDR3 region has 14 residues. CDR3 in DNA: TGCAGCCTAAGGGGGGACACGGTCTCCTACGAGCAGTACTTC. It is translated as CSLRGDTVSYEQYF.

The CDR3 coding sequence is TGCAGCGTGGGGGGGACAGGGGACTACGAGCAGTACTTC. This translates into CSVGGTGDYEQYF. The genes are TRBV29-1 and TRBJ2-7; 10 bases fit TRBD1. CDR3 length equals 13 residues. CDR1 is SQVTM and CDR2 is ANQGSEA in the germline V gene. V shed 6 bases and J 3 bases; nucleotides not matched to a gene: 5.

The J gene is TRBJ1-2, the V gene TRBV12-3 or TRBV12-4; D is perhaps TRBD1 (5 bases). CDR3 length: 11 residues. Between the trimmed V and J ends, which lost 7 bases and 10 bases, there was a span of 13 bases. The CDR3 region has the DNA TGTGCCAGCAAGCGGGACCGGTCCTACACCTTC. It yields the protein CASKRDRSYTF.

The genes are TRBV24-1 and TRBJ2-7; no reliable D call. V was clipped by 6 bases and J by 3 bases, with 8 bases between them. The CDR3 contains 12 residues. Germline V gene sequence: CDR1 KGHDR, CDR2 SFDVKD. In DNA, the CDR3 is TGTGCCACCAGTTCCCGGGTCTACGAGCAGTACTTC. Translated: CATSSRVYEQYF.